Here is one TCR beta chain with its context. Its target is unknown. This CDR3 contains 15 residues. Germline CDR1 is LNHDA and CDR2 is SQIVND (reference sequence). Trimming removed 6 bases from V and 5 bases from J; junction bases left unmatched: 7. Then a second PCR, running roughly 7 to 11 cycles, was carried out with a sample-barcoded 5' primer and a J-beta primer mix. The template-switch adaptor was a 5' adaptor with 12 random nucleotides. It tagged each cDNA molecule. No fewer than 3 million CDR3-containing paired-end reads came from each sample. TCRdb independently ran MiXCR on the 5' RACE reads; one entry per CDR3 protein. This sample yields 600,000 or so distinct CDR3 sequences, of which approximately 30% are seen a single time; around 16% belongs to the top ten. The data stem from a study of blood T cells in healthy people across ages. Findings and limits, study-wide: Naive CD4+ cell counts and diversity both ran higher in long-lived than in aged donors. Researchers said unsorted PBMCs prevented a conclusive naive versus antigen-experienced comparison.

The source of this sequence is a woman aged 80 or over in good health. The sequenced material came from blood. The genes are TRBV19 and TRBJ2-1; 10 nucleotides match TRBD2. CDR3 DNA: TGTGCCAGTAGGACGCTAGCGGGGGTGAACAATGAGCAGTTCTTC. Protein product: CASRTLAGVNNEQFF. Variable domain in full (rest from reference TRBV19 and TRBJ2-1): DGGITQSPKYLFRKEGQNVTLSCEQNLNHDAMYWYRQDPGQGLRLIYYSQIVNDFQKGDIAEGYSVSREKKESFPLTVTSAQKNPTAFYLCASRTLAGVNNEQFFGPGTRLTVL.